The 16 T cell receptor beta chains below were found in one sample sequenced in a study of regulatory T cells in long-lasting Graves disease. TCR beta libraries were built with iRepertoire HTBI primers and Arm-PCR of CDR3 regions. TCRdb processed the multiplex PCR reads anew with MiXCR; each CDR3 protein has one entry. Of fewer than 350,000 distinct CDR3 sequences detected, roughly 18% appear once; the ten largest clones hold approximately 35%. As to time point: newly diagnosed GD, antithyroid drugs for less than 3 months. RNA extracted from PBMCs served as the sequencing template. The source material was peripheral blood mononuclear cells (PBMCs), sampled at new diagnosis, from a patient treated with antithyroid drugs. These TCRs come from a female donor with Graves disease.

The chain recombines TRBV27 with TRBJ2-7; TRBD1 matches at 7 bases. V lost 5 bases and J lost 4; bases outside the gene matches: 8. The CDR3 spans 14 residues. Germline-derived CDR1 and CDR2 are MNHEY and SMNVEV (reference sequence). The CDR3 bases are TGTGCCAGCAGTCGACAGGGTAGTTTATACGAGCAGTACTTC. This translates into CASSRQGSLYEQYF.

The chain has TRBV30 and TRBJ2-1; tentatively, D is TRBD1 (6 bases). Trimming took off 5 bases at V and 6 bases at J, with 11 bases between the two ends. Germline CDR1 and CDR2: GTSNPN and SVGIG (reference sequence). This CDR3 has 12 residues. The CDR3 loop is CAWVGRGNEQFF. CDR3 DNA: TGTGCCTGGGTAGGCAGGGGCAATGAGCAGTTCTTC.

This clonotype was counted many times. The chain carries TRBV2 and TRBJ1-3; the D gene is possibly TRBD1 (6 bases). This CDR3 has 13 amino acids. Germline V gene data show CDR1 as SNHLY and CDR2 as FYNNEI. The V end lost 8 bases, the J end lost 1 base, and 9 bases lay between the germline ends. The CDR3 reads CASGTTSGNTIYF. CDR3 nucleotides: TGTGCCAGCGGGACAACTTCTGGAAACACCATATATTTT.

This clonotype has just a few counts. The chain links TRBV15 to TRBJ2-4; D is possibly TRBD2 (6 bases). V lost 4 bases, J lost 3 bases, and 10 bases lay in between. CDR3 length equals 14 residues. From germline, CDR1 is LNHNV and CDR2 YYDKDF (reference sequence). CDR3 region: CATSTPGLKNIQYF. For the CDR3, the DNA is TGTGCCACCAGCACACCGGGACTCAAAAACATTCAGTACTTC.

This clonotype was observed many times. The chain links TRBV7-9 to TRBJ1-1, with D perhaps TRBD1 (6 bases). The V end was cut by 0 bases, the J end by 5 bases, with 13 bases between. CDR1 is SEHNR and CDR2 is FQNEAQ in the germline V gene (reference sequence). The CDR3 spans 15 residues. Here the CDR3 reads CASSLAGGRGTEAFF. CDR3 sequence (DNA): TGTGCCAGCAGCTTAGCGGGGGGAAGGGGGACTGAAGCTTTCTTT. Together with reference TRBV7-9 and TRBJ1-1, the CDR3 gives the full variable domain: DTGVSQNPRHKITKRGQNVTFRCDPISEHNRLYWYRQTLGQGPEFLTYFQNEAQLEKSRLLSDRFSAERPKGSFSTLEIQRTEQGDSAMYLCASSLAGGRGTEAFFGQGTRLTVV.

The chain has TRBV5-5 and TRBJ2-7; 7 bases line up with TRBD2. In germline, CDR1 is SGHKS, CDR2 YYEKEE (reference sequence). The CDR3 consists of 16 residues. V trimming: 2 bases; J trimming: 2 bases; junction bases outside the gene matches: 10. The CDR3 protein is CASSLGWLAATYEQYF. In nucleotides, the CDR3 is TGTGCCAGCAGCTTAGGGTGGCTAGCGGCTACCTACGAGCAGTACTTC.

This clonotype was counted between two and nine times. V gene TRBV4-2 combines with J gene TRBJ2-7; possibly TRBD2 for D (5 bases). The ends were cut back, 5 bases at V and 3 bases at J, with 11 bases in the middle. This CDR3 contains 13 residues. Per the germline V gene, CDR1 is LGHNA and CDR2 is YNFKEQ. The CDR3 loop reads CASSAARGYEQYF. The CDR3 DNA reads TGTGCCAGCAGCGCCGCTCGGGGCTACGAGCAGTACTTC.

This clonotype has just one count. The rearrangement links TRBV2 to TRBJ1-2, with D possibly matching TRBD1 (5 bases). Trimming shortened V by 7 bases and J by 6 bases, and 15 bases separated the two germline ends. The length of the CDR3 is 13 residues. The germline CDR1 and CDR2 sequences are SNHLY and FYNNEI. CDR3 residues: CASKRRGSHGYTF. In nucleotides, the CDR3 is TGTGCCAGCAAACGGAGGGGATCGCATGGCTACACCTTC.

This clonotype was counted ten times or more. V is TRBV12-3 or TRBV12-4 and J is TRBJ1-1, with D unclear. Trimming took 5 bases from V and 11 from J, leaving 15 bases between them. This CDR3 comprises 12 residues. CDR3 in amino acids: CASSPSTAHAFF. The CDR3 DNA sequence: TGTGCCAGCAGTCCCTCCACTGCGCACGCTTTCTTT.

V gene TRBV11-2 combines with J gene TRBJ2-5; 10 bases are shared with TRBD2. In germline, CDR1 is SGHAT, CDR2 FQNNGV. The CDR3 contains 17 residues. After removal of 3 bases from V and 9 bases from J, the junction contained 16 bases not matched to a gene. The CDR3: CASSFPTSGEPKRAQYF. Here the CDR3 DNA reads TGTGCCAGCAGCTTCCCCACTAGCGGGGAACCCAAGAGAGCCCAGTACTTC.

This clonotype was seen only a few times. The rearrangement joins TRBV28 to TRBJ2-2, with 10 bases lining up with TRBD1. Germline loops: CDR1 MDHEN, CDR2 SYDVKM. With 10 bases clipped from V and 5 bases from J, the junction kept 4 bases outside the gene matches. The CDR3 is 13 residues long. CDR3 in amino acids: CATRTGGTGELFF. In DNA form, the CDR3 reads TGTGCCACCAGGACAGGGGGAACCGGGGAGCTGTTTTTT.

This clonotype was seen repeatedly, ten times or more. The chain combines TRBV28 with TRBJ2-2; no firm D call. The CDR3 is 16 residues long. The ends were cut back, 4 bases at V and 1 base at J, with 13 bases in the middle. Germline V gene lookup returns CDR1 MDHEN and CDR2 SYDVKM. The CDR3 sequence: CASSSPRWGNTGELFF. CDR3 DNA sequence: TGTGCCAGCAGTTCCCCCCGGTGGGGGAACACCGGGGAGCTGTTTTTT.

The rearrangement uses TRBV19 and TRBJ1-1; D not resolved. Germline CDR1 LNHDA, CDR2 SQIVND (reference sequence). The CDR3 has 14 amino acids. V lost 6 bases and J lost 2, with 13 bases in between. CDR3 in amino acids: CASSPLTRNTEAFF. CDR3 bases: TGTGCCAGTAGCCCCTTGACTCGAAACACTGAAGCTTTCTTT.

This clonotype has just one count. V gene TRBV11-3 combines with J gene TRBJ2-1; tentative D call: TRBD2 (5 bases). CDR1 and CDR2 from the germline V gene are SGHNT and YENEEA. The CDR3 has 14 amino acids. Trimming pared 1 base from V and 7 bases from J, leaving 11 bases between. This CDR3 is CASSLGPLANEQFF. CDR3 nucleotides: TGTGCCAGCAGCTTAGGCCCCTTAGCGAATGAGCAGTTCTTC.

The rearrangement links TRBV12-3 or TRBV12-4 to TRBJ1-2, with 10 nucleotides matching TRBD1. The CDR3 covers 15 residues. The junction had 7 bases not matched to a gene; V was cut back by 6 bases and J by 3 bases. The DNA of the CDR3 is TGTGCCAGCAGCCGGGGGACAGGGGACGACTATGGCTACACCTTC. Encoded protein: CASSRGTGDDYGYTF.

This clonotype showed up many times. The V call is TRBV5-5, the J call TRBJ2-7; D unclear. The CDR3 is 13 residues long. Germline CDR1 is SGHKS and CDR2 is YYEKEE (reference sequence). The V end was cut by 0 bases, the J end by 2 bases, with 6 bases between. The CDR3 DNA sequence: TGTGCCAGCAGCTTGGCCCCGACCTACGAGCAGTACTTC. Its translation is CASSLAPTYEQYF.